This T cell receptor (beta chain) was sequenced for a study of cytomegalovirus exposure and HLA in healthy donors. 13 Jbeta primers and 60 Vbeta primers were used for the PCR. Profiling relied on immunoSEQ multiplex PCR, and the TCRdb table lists in-frame clones only, not all of them. The sample has about 190,000 clones, almost 85% seen once. Whole-study results and caveats: The study flagged about 150 TCR beta chains as cytomegalovirus-associated. In an earlier analysis, in around 590 donors, most V segments appeared productive either ~87% or ~30% of the time.

Per germline, CDR1 MDHEN and CDR2 SYDVKM. This CDR3 has 15 amino acids. Trimming left V 7 bases short and J 0 bases short, with 16 bases between. Regarding this clone: Its antigen is still unknown.

Sequenced sample: PBMCs. The clonotype comes from a boy younger than 18 in good health and CMV-seronegative. J is TRBJ2-7 and V is TRBV28; maybe TRBD2 (5 bases). CDR3 region: CASTISPSSSYEQYF. The DNA for the CDR3 is TGTGCCAGCACCATTTCGCCTAGCAGCTCCTACGAGCAGTACTTC.